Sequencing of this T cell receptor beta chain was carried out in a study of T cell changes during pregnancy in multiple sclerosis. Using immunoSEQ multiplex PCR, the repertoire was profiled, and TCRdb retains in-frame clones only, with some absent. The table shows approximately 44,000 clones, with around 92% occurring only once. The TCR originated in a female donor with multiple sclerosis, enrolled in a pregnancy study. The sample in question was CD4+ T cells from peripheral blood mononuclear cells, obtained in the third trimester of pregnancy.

CDR3 coding DNA: TGTGCCAGCAGTGACGGGCAGGGGGCGGGCAATGAGCAGTTCTTC. Its translation: CASSDGQGAGNEQFF. V is TRBV6-4 and J is TRBJ2-1; 8 bases agree with TRBD1. The CDR3 extends over 15 amino acids. Trimming cost V 2 bases and J 6 bases; bases outside gene matches: 6. In germline, CDR1 is MRHNA, CDR2 SNTAGT.